This TCR beta chain was profiled in a study of blood T cells in healthy people across ages. The second PCR ran roughly 7 to 11 cycles with a sample-barcoded 5' primer and J-beta primers. TCRdb reanalysed the 5' RACE reads using MiXCR and keeps one entry per CDR3 protein. The sample carries 1.5 million to 2 million distinct CDR3 sequences, roughly 30% recorded once. This clonotype came up a few times. No antigen is known for it. The study's findings and limits: When set beside aged donors, long-lived donors presented more naive CD4+ cells and higher diversity.

Healthy Caucasian individuals from Russia aged about 6 to 90 were enrolled as donors. From germline, CDR1 is LNHNV and CDR2 YYDKDF (reference sequence). V lost 3 bases and J lost 0; bases outside the gene matches: 5. This CDR3 has 16 amino acids. The genes are TRBV15 and TRBJ1-3, with TRBD1 matching over 7 bases. Sequencing was carried out using blood. This clonotype originated in a woman between 25 and 40 years old in good health. The CDR3 DNA reads as TGTGCCACCAGCAGGGAACAGGGGAGCTCTGGAAACACCATATATTTT. It encodes CATSREQGSSGNTIYF.